These T cell receptor beta chains were read from a single sample in a study of cytomegalovirus exposure and HLA in healthy donors. Profiled with immunoSEQ multiplex PCR; TCRdb holds only in-frame clones, not every one. Of approximately 61,000 clones in the sample, less than 80% were seen once. The material sequenced was PBMCs. The receptors were sampled from a woman between 50 and 59 years old in good health and CMV-seronegative. The CDR3 runs from the conserved cysteine through the conserved F or W. Fields, in order: V gene, D gene, clone size, J gene, CDR3 protein, CDR3 DNA. The D gene is left open where the match is weak. Size values are once, few and many counts, or a class for expanded clones, and some rows have none.

>TRBV9|NA|NA|TRBJ1-3
CASSVGRQSSGNTIYF
TGTGCCAGCAGCGTAGGGAGGCAGAGCTCTGGAAACACCATATATTTT
>TRBV10-3|TRBD1|NA|TRBJ1-2
CAIRGQVANYGYTF
TGTGCCATCAGGGGACAGGTCGCTAACTATGGCTACACCTTC
>TRBV5-4|TRBD1|NA|TRBJ1-2
CASSTGQGANGYTF
TGTGCCAGCAGCACAGGACAGGGGGCCAATGGCTACACCTTC
>TRBV6-4|TRBD2|NA|TRBJ2-1
CASSPGLAGESEQFF
TGTGCCAGCAGTCCGGGACTAGCGGGAGAGAGTGAGCAGTTCTTC
>TRBV7-9|TRBD2|few|TRBJ2-6
CASRGLGGVSGGANVLTF
TGTGCCAGCAGGGGTCTTGGGGGGGTCTCTGGTGGGGCCAACGTCCTGACTTTC
>TRBV29-1|TRBD1|NA|TRBJ1-5
CSVVTGGLGQPQHF
TGCAGCGTTGTCACAGGGGGCTTAGGTCAGCCCCAGCATTTT
>TRBV9|NA|NA|TRBJ2-5
CASSPVPFGTQYF
TGTGCCAGCAGCCCGGTCCCTTTTGGGACCCAGTACTTC
>TRBV9|TRBD1|NA|TRBJ1-1
CASSPWDRGALSTEAFF
TGTGCCAGCAGCCCCTGGGACAGGGGCGCGTTGAGCACTGAAGCTTTCTTT
>TRBV2|NA|NA|TRBJ2-7
CASSVVGAQVEQYF
TGTGCCAGCAGTGTAGTGGGGGCGCAGGTCGAGCAGTACTTC
>TRBV27|TRBD1|NA|TRBJ1-1
CASSWTGNTEAFF
TGTGCCAGCAGTTGGACAGGGAACACTGAAGCTTTCTTT
>TRBV9|TRBD1|NA|TRBJ2-7
CASTTSPDRGDEQYF
TGTGCCAGCACCACTTCTCCCGACAGGGGAGACGAGCAGTACTTC
>TRBV5-1|NA|NA|TRBJ1-5
CASSLHGQINQPQHF
TGCGCCAGCAGCTTACATGGACAGATAAATCAGCCCCAGCATTTT
>TRBV27|NA|NA|TRBJ2-2
CASSLLSTGELFF
TGTGCCAGCAGTTTACTGAGCACCGGGGAGCTGTTTTTT
>TRBV6-6|NA|NA|TRBJ2-7
CACRLTGRIYEQYF
TGTGCCTGCCGCTTGACAGGGAGGATCTACGAGCAGTACTTC
>TRBV7-9|NA|few|TRBJ1-2
CASSTAGPNYGYTF
TGTGCCAGCAGCACCGCGGGGCCCAACTATGGCTACACCTTC
>TRBV6-5|NA|few|TRBJ2-1
CASSYSEGVGNEQFF
TGTGCCAGCAGTTACTCGGAAGGAGTAGGCAATGAGCAGTTCTTC
>TRBV5-1|NA|NA|TRBJ1-5
CASSLEGYQPQHF
TGCGCCAGCAGCTTGGAGGGGTATCAGCCCCAGCATTTT
>TRBV4-3|TRBD1|NA|TRBJ1-4
CASSLRQGIEKLFF
TGCGCCAGCAGCCTTCGACAGGGGATTGAAAAACTGTTTTTT
>TRBV15|TRBD2|once|TRBJ2-1
CATSTGGIYNEQFF
TGTGCCACCAGCACGGGGGGGATATACAATGAGCAGTTCTTC
>TRBV18|NA|NA|TRBJ2-7
CASSPTGNPSYEQYF
TGTGCCAGCTCACCAACAGGGAACCCTTCCTACGAGCAGTACTTC
>TRBV27|TRBD1|NA|TRBJ2-1
CASSLRTGWGNNEQFF
TGTGCCAGCAGTTTGCGGACAGGGTGGGGGAACAATGAGCAGTTCTTC
>TRBV30|TRBD2|NA|TRBJ2-7
CAWSVGGSLEQYF
TGTGCCTGGAGTGTAGGCGGGAGCTTAGAGCAGTACTTC
>TRBV6-4|TRBD2|NA|TRBJ2-1
CASSDRGRTSGNEQFF
TGTGCCAGCAGTGACAGGGGTCGGACTAGCGGAAATGAGCAGTTCTTC
>TRBV7-9|TRBD2|NA|TRBJ2-3
CASSLGGTSGATHTDTQYF
TGTGCCAGCAGCTTAGGGGGGACTAGCGGGGCGACTCACACAGATACGCAGTATTTT
>TRBV6-5|NA|NA|TRBJ1-2
CASKGQNYGYTF
TGTGCCAGCAAGGGGCAGAACTATGGCTACACCTTC
>TRBV7-9|TRBD2|NA|TRBJ2-1
CASSYPGGSITYNEQFF
TGTGCCAGCAGCTACCCCGGCGGGAGTATCACCTACAATGAGCAGTTCTTC
>TRBV7-2|NA|NA|TRBJ1-4
CASSPTTEDLMFF
TGTGCCAGCAGCCCGACGACAGAAGATTTGATGTTTTTT
>TRBV5-6|TRBD2|few|TRBJ2-1
CASSLSGSNLYNEQFF
TGTGCCAGCAGCCTGAGCGGGAGTAATCTCTACAATGAGCAGTTCTTC
>TRBV7-2|TRBD2|NA|TRBJ2-1
CASSFGGGSSYNEQFF
TGTGCCAGCAGCTTTGGGGGGGGGAGCTCCTACAATGAGCAGTTCTTC
>TRBV7-2|NA|NA|TRBJ1-2
CASSLYGEKSGYTF
TGTGCCAGCAGCTTATACGGGGAAAAGAGTGGCTACACCTTC
>TRBV7-9|TRBD2|once|TRBJ2-7
CASHLSGREYEQYF
TGTGCCAGCCACCTTAGCGGGAGGGAGTACGAGCAGTACTTC
>TRBV5-1|TRBD1|NA|TRBJ1-1
CASSAQGLGSNTEAFF
TGCGCCAGCAGCGCACAGGGGTTGGGGTCGAACACTGAAGCTTTCTTT
>TRBV6-6|TRBD2|NA|TRBJ2-7
CASTRGTSYEQYF
TGTGCCAGCACGCGGGGGACCTCCTACGAGCAGTACTTC
>TRBV25-1|TRBD2|NA|TRBJ2-1
CASAGTSGYNEQFF
TGTGCCAGTGCGGGGACTAGCGGGTACAATGAGCAGTTCTTC
>TRBV18|TRBD1|NA|TRBJ2-5
CASSPPRDREETQYF
TGTGCCAGCTCACCACCTCGCGACAGGGAAGAGACCCAGTACTTC
>TRBV4-3|NA|NA|TRBJ2-1
CASSQDFGEDNEQFF
TGCGCCAGCAGCCAAGATTTCGGGGAGGACAATGAGCAGTTCTTC
>TRBV9|NA|few|TRBJ1-1
CASSVEMGGEAFF
TGTGCCAGCAGCGTAGAAATGGGGGGTGAAGCTTTCTTT
>TRBV4-2|NA|NA|TRBJ1-1
CASSAQTPGFSEAFF
TGTGCCAGCAGCGCGCAGACCCCCGGGTTTTCAGAAGCTTTCTTT
>TRBV27|TRBD2|NA|TRBJ2-1
CASTPGASGRGNEQFF
TGTGCCAGCACTCCCGGGGCTAGCGGGAGGGGGAATGAGCAGTTCTTC
>TRBV6-5|NA|NA|TRBJ2-3
CASGTWSGSTDTQYF
TGTGCCAGCGGTACCTGGAGCGGGAGCACAGATACGCAGTATTTT
>TRBV4-2|NA|many|TRBJ2-7
CASSHTPGGPGEQYF
TGTGCCAGCAGCCATACCCCGGGGGGCCCTGGGGAGCAGTACTTC
>TRBV6-6|NA|NA|TRBJ1-5
CASSLNPRQPQHF
TGTGCCAGCAGTTTGAACCCCCGGCAGCCCCAGCATTTT
>TRBV19|TRBD1|NA|TRBJ1-1
CASSLRQGETSNTEAFF
TGTGCCAGTAGTCTCCGACAGGGGGAGACCTCGAACACTGAAGCTTTCTTT
>TRBV28|NA|NA|TRBJ1-2
CASSLQGLYGYTF
TGTGCCAGCAGTTTGCAGGGTCTCTATGGCTACACCTTC
>TRBV14|NA|NA|TRBJ2-3
CASSQARGSHTQYF
TGTGCCAGCAGCCAAGCAAGGGGGAGCCATACGCAGTATTTT
>TRBV4-3|TRBD2|NA|TRBJ2-1
CASSQDYSGSFNEQFF
TGCGCCAGCAGCCAAGATTATAGCGGGAGTTTCAATGAGCAGTTCTTC
>TRBV10-3|TRBD1|NA|TRBJ1-2
CAISGTGYYGYTF
TGTGCCATCAGTGGGACAGGGTACTATGGCTACACCTTC
>TRBV28|TRBD2|NA|TRBJ2-1
CASSPLGSGRINEQFF
TGTGCCAGCAGTCCTCTAGGGAGCGGGAGGATCAATGAGCAGTTCTTC
>TRBV30|NA|few|TRBJ2-3
CAWSRGADTQYF
TGTGCCTGGAGTCGAGGTGCAGATACGCAGTATTTT
>TRBV2|TRBD1|few|TRBJ2-7
CASSRDRGLSEQYF
TGTGCCAGCAGCCGTGACAGGGGACTTTCGGAGCAGTACTTC
>TRBV4-3|NA|NA|TRBJ2-2
CASSQEDRTNTGELFF
TGCGCCAGCAGCCAAGAAGACAGGACGAACACCGGGGAGCTGTTTTTT
>TRBV27|TRBD2|once|TRBJ2-4
CASSTGTSGSNIQYF
TGTGCCAGCAGCACCGGGACTAGCGGGAGTAACATTCAGTACTTC